The T cell receptor (beta chain) described here comes from a study of metastatic and nonmetastatic thyroid tumors. Findings and caveats of the study: For both blood and tumor, malignant thyroid tumors reportedly showed significantly higher TCR beta diversity than benign nodules did.

This clone appeared many times. Its antigen is not known. TCRdb reprocessed the PCR reads via MiXCR. The table records roughly 20,000 clones, around 11% of them present only once. The CDR3 consists of 14 residues. Germline V lookup: CDR1 ENHRY, CDR2 SYGVKD. Trimming left V 2 bases short and J 0 bases short, with 2 bases between. Patients were all untreated before their thyroid surgery. Sequenced input: blood. The chain combines TRBV10-3 with TRBJ2-6; the D is unclear. The TCR comes from a female donor with papillary thyroid cancer or a benign thyroid nodule (not recorded which). Some clones in this sample may be carry-over from other donors' samples. Here the CDR3 reads CAISERSGANVLTF. The CDR3 DNA sequence: TGTGCCATCAGTGAGCGCTCTGGGGCCAACGTCCTGACTTTC.